This is a list of T cell receptor beta chains from one sample in a study of blood T cell repertoires in COVID-19. Some clones are missing from TCRdb's copy, which holds only in-frame ones; the method was immunoSEQ multiplex PCR. The profile shows hundreds of thousands of clones, 70% to 90% of them singletons. The specimen was peripheral blood. The receptors derive from a woman aged 70 to 79 with COVID-19, enrolled during active disease. Each CDR3 is given with its conserved first and last residue. Fields, in order: J gene, D gene, V gene, CDR3 protein. A D gene is named only where the DNA matches it firmly.

J: TRBJ1-4
D: TRBD1
V: TRBV2
CDR3: CASSPQGAINEKLFF

J: TRBJ2-7
D: TRBD1
V: TRBV27
CDR3: CASSLSSGGYEQYF

J: TRBJ2-5
D: -
V: TRBV6-5
CDR3: CASRRGSGTQYF

J: TRBJ1-2
D: -
V: TRBV12-3/TRBV12-4
CDR3: CASSPGTSSGYTF

J: TRBJ2-1
D: TRBD1
V: TRBV19
CDR3: CAIGTGNYNEQFF

J: TRBJ2-3
D: TRBD1
V: TRBV6-5
CDR3: CASSYRGQGTDTQYF

J: TRBJ1-1
D: TRBD1
V: TRBV5-1
CDR3: CASSLTAGGAEAFF

J: TRBJ1-3
D: -
V: TRBV21-1
CDR3: CASSKDNSGNTIYF

J: TRBJ1-2
D: -
V: TRBV2
CDR3: CASTPLQGWEYGYTF

J: TRBJ1-2
D: -
V: TRBV5-1
CDR3: CASSTGGPGIGYTF